This T cell receptor (beta chain) is drawn from a study of OX40 agonist ivuxolimab in advanced cancers. The V end was cut by 3 bases, the J end by 6 bases, with 8 bases between. CDR1 is MGHRA, CDR2 YSYEKL, per germline. The length of the CDR3 is 12 residues. TCRdb keeps only in-frame clones here, not all; method: immunoSEQ multiplex PCR. The data show some 76,000 clones, over 85% seen once. The TCR was taken from an adult with an advanced solid tumor such as melanoma, head and neck, liver or kidney cancer. Source: CD4+ or CD8+ T cells sorted from blood, taken in a trial of the OX40 agonist ivuxolimab. The chain links TRBV4-1 to TRBJ2-5; TRBD1 or TRBD2 may be the D gene (6 bases each). The CDR3 region is CASSQGGKTQYF. The DNA for the CDR3 is TGCGCCAGCAGCCAGGGGGGCAAGACCCAGTACTTC.